This TCR beta chain appears in the sequencing data of a study of tumor-infiltrating lymphocytes in primary liver carcinoma. A constant-region primer served to make TCR beta cDNA from about 530 ng total RNA. Sequencing libraries for TCR beta derived from three nested multiplex PCR rounds that used slightly modified ARM-PCR. TRBV1-TRBV30 forward and Cbeta reverse primers drove the first two approximately 11-cycle rounds. One entry per CDR3 protein, called by TCRdb with MiXCR from the multiplex PCR reads. Of approximately 30,000 distinct CDR3 sequences listed, roughly 78% are singletons. As concerns this clonotype: The CDR3 does not close with the conserved phenylalanine or tryptophan, likely indicating a read error.

The CDR3 is 16 residues long. Germline V gives CDR1 MGHRA, CDR2 YSYEKL. The approximately 20-31 mg bulk tissue piece was not sorted before simultaneous RNA and DNA extraction. The genes are TRBV4-1 and TRBJ2-1, with TRBD1 matching 11 bases. This clonotype originated in a woman in her twenties or thirties with primary liver carcinoma and hepatitis B virus infection. The sequenced material came from liver tumor tissue from sampling region 3. This sample's subset: tumor region T3, left-lateral pole. The CDR3 nucleotides read TGTGCCAGCAGCCAAGATCCGGGACAGGGGGTGAATGAGCAGTTCTTA. This codes for CASSQDPGQGVNEQFL.